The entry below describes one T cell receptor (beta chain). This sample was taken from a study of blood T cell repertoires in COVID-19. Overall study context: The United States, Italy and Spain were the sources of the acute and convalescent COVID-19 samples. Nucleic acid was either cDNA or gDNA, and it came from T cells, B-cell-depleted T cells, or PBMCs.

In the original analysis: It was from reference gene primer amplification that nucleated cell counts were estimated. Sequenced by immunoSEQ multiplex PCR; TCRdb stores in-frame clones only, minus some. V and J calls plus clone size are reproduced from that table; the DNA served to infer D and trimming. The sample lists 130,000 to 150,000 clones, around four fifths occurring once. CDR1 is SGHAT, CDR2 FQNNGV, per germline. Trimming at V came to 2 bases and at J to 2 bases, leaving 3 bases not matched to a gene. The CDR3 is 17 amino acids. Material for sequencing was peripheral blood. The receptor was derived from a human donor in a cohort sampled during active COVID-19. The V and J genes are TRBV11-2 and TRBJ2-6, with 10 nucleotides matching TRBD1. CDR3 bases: TGTGCCAGCAGCTTACGAGGGACAGGGGCTGGGGCCAACGTCCTGACTTTC. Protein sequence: CASSLRGTGAGANVLTF.